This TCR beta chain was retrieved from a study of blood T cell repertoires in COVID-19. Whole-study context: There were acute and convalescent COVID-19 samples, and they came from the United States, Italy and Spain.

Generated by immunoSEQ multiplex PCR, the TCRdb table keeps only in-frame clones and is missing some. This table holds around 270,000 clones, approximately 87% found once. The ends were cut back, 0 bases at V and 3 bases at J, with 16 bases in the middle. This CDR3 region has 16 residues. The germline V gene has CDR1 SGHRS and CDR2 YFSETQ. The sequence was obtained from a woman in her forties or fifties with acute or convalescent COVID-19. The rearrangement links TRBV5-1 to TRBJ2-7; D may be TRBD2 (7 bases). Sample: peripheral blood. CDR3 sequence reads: CASSLGWGGSGYEQYF. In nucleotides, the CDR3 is TGCGCCAGCAGCTTGGGCTGGGGGGGCTCCGGCTACGAGCAGTACTTC.